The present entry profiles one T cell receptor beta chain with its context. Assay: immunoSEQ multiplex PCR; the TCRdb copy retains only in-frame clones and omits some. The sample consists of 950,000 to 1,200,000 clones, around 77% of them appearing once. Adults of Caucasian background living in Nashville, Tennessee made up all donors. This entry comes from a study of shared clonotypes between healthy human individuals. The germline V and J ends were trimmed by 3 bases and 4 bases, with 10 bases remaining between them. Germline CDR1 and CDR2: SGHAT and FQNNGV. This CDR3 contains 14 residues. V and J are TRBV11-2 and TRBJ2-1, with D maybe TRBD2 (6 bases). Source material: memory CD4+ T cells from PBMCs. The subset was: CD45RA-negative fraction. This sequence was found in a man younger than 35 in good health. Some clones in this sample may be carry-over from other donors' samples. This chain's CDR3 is CASSLASEYNEQFF. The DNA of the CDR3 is TGTGCCAGCAGCTTGGCTAGCGAGTACAATGAGCAGTTCTTC.